This entry is about one TCR beta chain. Its specific antigen is unknown. Per-base quality was not reported, and no clone a single base away is much larger than it. This sample's time point label indicates: pre-treatment sample, taken before nivolumab and TIL therapy. Between late 2017 and 2020, a dual-center phase I trial enrolled adults who had stage 4 NSCLC. Samples came from a single-arm, open-label phase I trial of tumor-infiltrating lymphocyte therapy with nivolumab in advanced non-small cell lung cancer. Mononuclear cells from blood collected in EDTA tubes were isolated on a Ficoll gradient and snap-frozen as pellets, and DNA was then extracted using a Qiagen mini-prep kit. The sample comes from a study of TIL therapy for anti-PD-1-resistant metastatic lung cancer (dated by TCRdb to the early 2020s). For the study in its entirety: Tumors were harvested before any PD-1/PD-L1 blockade; patients then received nivolumab, and those progressing received lymphodepletion, expanded TIL infusion and IL-2. Among the enrolled patients, the median age was about 50 years (range about 35-85), and the median tumor PD-L1 proportion score was more than 5.5%. Tumor and peripheral blood T cell receptor beta sequencing was used to track clonotypes across tumor, expanded TIL product and serial blood samples. Most of the cohort had lung adenocarcinoma, a few tumors were EGFR-mutant and two were ALK-rearranged, and half of the patients were current or former smokers. Across the cohort, whole-exome sequencing showed a median non-synonymous tumor mutation burden of under 1.8 mutations per megabase.

CDR3 length: 15 amino acids, cysteine to phenylalanine. The sequence is cut down to CDR3 DNA, 45 bases in frame from base 1. Per the germline V gene (reference sequence), SEHNR is the CDR1 and FQNEAQ is the CDR2. Between the V and J ends, shortened by 1 base and 0 bases respectively, the junction contains 9 bases. What the authors observed across the whole study: The cohort was highly selected, with more treatment-naive, never-smoker and oncogene-addicted patients than typical, limiting generalizability. Clonotypes from the infused TIL partially replaced the baseline peripheral repertoire and then declined over months, and persistence showed no apparent association with response. The study protocol defined all tumor marker inferences as exploratory.

The immunoSEQ v3 hsTCRB kit was used to amplify TCR beta CDR3 regions from genomic DNA through bias-controlled multiplex PCR. TCR libraries were sequenced on an Illumina NextSeq 500 to approximately 2 million read pairs for survey level or roughly 5-6.5 million for deep level. From the authors' description of their analysis: V, D and J genes were assigned, non-productive sequences were removed, and clonality was reported by immunoSEQ Analyzer software. Repertoires were compared using productive Simpson clonality and Morisita overlap index of productive TRB rearrangements between infused TIL and blood. The absolute count of a clonotype in blood was estimated by multiplying the lymphocyte count by the CD3+ fraction and by the productive frequency of the clone. As stored in TCRdb, this immuneACCESS dataset retains in-frame rearrangements with V and J assigned. A fraction of the clones does not appear; measured against another copy, unresolved V genes explain less than half of the discrepancy, and the remainder lacks a known reason. V, J and clone size are those of that table, while D and trimming were read from the DNA. In all, the sample holds around 33,000 clones, and about 80% of those were seen once. 2.5% to 3% of the sample is held by the ten biggest clonotypes.

This receptor was taken from a woman aged 30-85 years with non-small cell lung cancer. The source material was blood, sampled at baseline. The chain couples TRBV7-9 to TRBJ1-1; the D gene is unclear. The bases are TGTGCCAGCAGCTTAGGGAACTCGCTGAACACTGAAGCTTTCTTT. Its protein is CASSLGNSLNTEAFF.